The 10 T cell receptor beta chains below were found in one sample sequenced in a study of control samples from healthy donors and cancer patients. Measured with immunoSEQ multiplex PCR; TCRdb has only the in-frame clones, and not every one. This sample has over 80,000 clones, with approximately 81% found just once. The sequenced sample was blood. These receptors were obtained from a woman in her twenties or thirties in good health.

The chain recombines TRBV12-5 with TRBJ1-1, with D perhaps matching TRBD1 (5 bases). This CDR3 region has 15 residues. Germline lookup yields CDR1 LGHNT and CDR2 FRNRAP. V dropped 5 bases and J dropped 1 base, with 14 bases sitting between them. This chain's CDR3 is CASGLGTGKNTEAFF. As DNA, the CDR3 is TGTGCTAGTGGTCTCGGGACGGGCAAGAACACTGAAGCTTTCTTT.

The chain has TRBV10-3 and TRBJ2-3, with D possibly TRBD1 on 5 matching bases. The CDR3 covers 17 residues. With 4 bases removed from V and 0 bases from J, the gap between germline ends came to 17 bases. Germline-derived CDR1 and CDR2 are ENHRY and SYGVKD. The CDR3 is CAISGSPGMGSTDTQYF. The CDR3 nucleotides read TGTGCCATCAGTGGGTCTCCAGGGATGGGGAGCACAGATACGCAGTATTTT.

The chain is built from TRBV12-3 or TRBV12-4 and TRBJ1-2, with D tentatively TRBD1 (5 bases). This CDR3 is built from 13 residues. V was shortened by 3 bases and J by 8 bases, with 13 bases between the two germline ends. The CDR3 region is CASSFQGWAGYTF. In DNA form, the CDR3 reads TGTGCCAGCAGTTTTCAGGGTTGGGCCGGCTACACCTTC.

This clone was seen once. The chain is built from TRBV5-1 and TRBJ2-1, with D possibly matching TRBD2 (6 bases). Looked up from germline, CDR1 is SGHRS and CDR2 is YFSETQ. Trimming shortened V by 0 bases and J by 2 bases, and 9 bases separated the two germline ends. The CDR3 runs to 15 residues. CDR3 sequence (DNA): TGCGCCAGCAGCTTGGTGGGGGGAACCTACAATGAGCAGTTCTTC. Translating it yields CASSLVGGTYNEQFF.

J is TRBJ2-3 and V is TRBV7-3, with unresolved D. CDR1 and CDR2 (germline): SGHTA, FQGTGA. V gave up 6 bases and J gave up 2 bases, with 9 bases separating them. This CDR3 region has 13 residues. CDR3 DNA: TGTGCCAGCAGTCGGACCTTCACAGATACGCAGTATTTT. Translated, it gives CASSRTFTDTQYF.

The rearrangement links TRBV6-1 to TRBJ2-3; D call uncertain. There are 15 residues in the CDR3. CDR1 and CDR2 from the germline V gene are MNHNS and SASEGT. V was pared by 2 bases and J by 4 bases, with 13 bases between. In DNA form, the CDR3 reads TGTGCCAGCAGTGAACAATCGGGCGGTCCAGATACGCAGTATTTT. As protein: CASSEQSGGPDTQYF.

The rearrangement links TRBV5-1 to TRBJ2-7; 7 nucleotides agree with TRBD1. The CDR3 spans 15 residues. The trim removed 0 bases at V and 5 bases at J, leaving 8 bases unmatched. CDR1 is SGHRS, CDR2 YFSETQ, per germline. The CDR3: CASSLVQGVEHEQYF. CDR3 DNA: TGCGCCAGCAGCTTGGTGCAGGGGGTTGAGCACGAGCAGTACTTC.

The J gene is TRBJ1-1, the V gene TRBV27; tentatively, D is TRBD1 (6 bases). The CDR3 is 13 residues long. V lost 4 bases, J lost 8 bases, and 14 bases lay in between. The V gene's germline CDR1 is MNHEY and CDR2 SMNVEV (reference sequence). CDR3 loop: CASSYNLGGEAFF. The CDR3 DNA is TGTGCCAGCAGTTATAATCTGGGGGGCGAAGCTTTCTTT.

The genes are TRBV5-6 and TRBJ2-5; 13 nucleotides align to TRBD2. CDR3 length equals 17 residues. Losses at the gene ends were 0 bases for V and 5 bases for J; bases not matched to a gene: 7. The germline V gene encodes CDR1 SGHDT and CDR2 YYEEEE. CDR3 in amino acids: CASSLVPLAGGPETQYF. The CDR3 DNA is TGTGCCAGCAGCTTGGTCCCACTAGCGGGGGGGCCGGAGACCCAGTACTTC.

Regarding this clone: Relative to the germline gene, one junction end is altered; a read error may explain this. The V call is TRBV4-3, the J call TRBJ1-3; no clear D gene. There are 11 residues in the CDR3. CDR1 LGHNA and CDR2 YSLEER come from the germline V gene. The CDR3 is CASRSEATSDF. The CDR3 DNA reads as TGCGCCAGCAGATCTGAAGCGACATCGGATTTT.